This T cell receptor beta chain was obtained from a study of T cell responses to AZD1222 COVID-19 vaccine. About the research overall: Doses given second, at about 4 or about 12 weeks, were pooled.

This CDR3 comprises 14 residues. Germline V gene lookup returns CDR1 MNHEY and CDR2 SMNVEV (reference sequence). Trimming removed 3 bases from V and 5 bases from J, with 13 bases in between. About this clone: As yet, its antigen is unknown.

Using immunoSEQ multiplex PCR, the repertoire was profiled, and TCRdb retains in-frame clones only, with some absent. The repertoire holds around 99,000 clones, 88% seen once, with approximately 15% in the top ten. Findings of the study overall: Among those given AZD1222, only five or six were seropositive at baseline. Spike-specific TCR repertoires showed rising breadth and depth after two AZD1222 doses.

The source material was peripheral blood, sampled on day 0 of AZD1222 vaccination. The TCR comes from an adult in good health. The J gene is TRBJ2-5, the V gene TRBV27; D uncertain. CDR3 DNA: TGTGCCAGCAGTTTGCGGCAGTTTGATGAGACCCAGTACTTC. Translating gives CASSLRQFDETQYF.